This T cell receptor beta chain was obtained from a study of T cells in Graves' hyperthyroidism and ophthalmopathy. Germline loops: CDR1 LGHNA, CDR2 YNFKEQ. V was cut by 0 bases and J by 2 bases, with 5 bases left in between. The CDR3 contains 14 residues. Researchers took RNA transcripts and amplified the TCR beta CDR3 regions from them. The HTBI primer set was used in a first-round RT-PCR of the TCR CDR3. One entry per CDR3 protein, called by TCRdb with MiXCR from the multiplex PCR reads. The table includes roughly 280,000 distinct CDR3 sequences, approximately 15% detected once. As concerns this clonotype: Its target is not known.

General study results and limits: A median approximately 6.8 months before onset, the model predicted ophthalmopathy.

Clinical Activity Scores of at least 3, NOSPECS grades of at least 4 and durations under 3 months characterized ophthalmopathy patients. In making diagnoses, clinical symptoms, serum thyroxine and TRAb, thyroid ultrasound and orbital computed tomography were all used. Each 10 ml fresh peripheral blood draw supplied the PBMCs. The source is a woman aged 60-75 years with Graves' ophthalmopathy. Sequencing was done on a sample of blood. The chain employs TRBV4-2 and TRBJ2-1; no reliable D call. The CDR3 is CASSQDVTYNEQFF. The CDR3 DNA sequence: TGTGCCAGCAGCCAAGACGTGACCTACAATGAGCAGTTCTTC.